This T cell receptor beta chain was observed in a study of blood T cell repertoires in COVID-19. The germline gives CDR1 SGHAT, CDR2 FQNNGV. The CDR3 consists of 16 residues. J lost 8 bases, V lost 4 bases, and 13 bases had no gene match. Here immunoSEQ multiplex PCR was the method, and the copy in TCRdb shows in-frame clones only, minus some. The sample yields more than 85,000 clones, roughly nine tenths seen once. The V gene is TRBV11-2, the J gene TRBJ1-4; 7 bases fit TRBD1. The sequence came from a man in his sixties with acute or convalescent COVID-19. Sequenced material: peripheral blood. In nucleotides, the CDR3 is TGTGCCAGCAGCTCACCGTGGGTCAGGGGGAGGGAAAAACTGTTTTTT. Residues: CASSSPWVRGREKLFF.